This T cell receptor (beta chain) was obtained from a study of memory CD8 T cells in hepatitis C reinfection. Study-wide context: HCV reinfection: RNA-positive following two negative tests at least 60 days apart.

The CDR3 consists of 15 residues. V shed 6 bases, J shed 4 bases, and the junction held 6 bases outside the gene matches. Germline CDR1 SNHLY, CDR2 FYNNEI. The table came from immunoSEQ multiplex PCR; TCRdb's copy has only in-frame clones and leaves some out. This sample has approximately 52,000 clones, with 85% to 90% found just once. Time point noted: pre-reinfection, 55 to 20 weeks before reinfection detection. The sorted cells went straight to TCR sequencing with no prior in vitro expansion. Control naive CD8 T cells came from a couple of donors at all three reinfection time points. The sequence came from a man younger than 30 with hepatitis C virus infection. Sample: naive CD8+ T cells sorted from blood. The genes are TRBV2 and TRBJ2-3; 11 positions match TRBD1. In DNA form, the CDR3 reads TGTGCCAGCAGGAAGGACAGGGGGCGTGCAGATACGCAGTATTTT. The encoded protein is CASRKDRGRADTQYF.